This T cell receptor beta chain derives from a study of T cell responses to AZD1222 COVID-19 vaccine. Study in general: Pooled samples include second doses given at about 4 or 12 weeks. The study's findings and limits: Only after the peak T cell response were repertoires sampled. A mostly white British donor set with more females was recruited, and clonal diversity was possibly underestimated. Dominant at 160-218 and 743-854, vaccine-associated CD4 TCRs also spanned spike.

Data came from immunoSEQ multiplex PCR; TCRdb stores just in-frame clones and leaves some out. The top ten clones hold 4% to 5% of a sample with around 130,000 clones, around 91% of them seen once. On this clone: Antigen: not known.

Losses at the gene ends were 4 bases for V and 6 bases for J; bases not matched to a gene: 10. The CDR3 totals 17 residues. CDR1 is SNHLY and CDR2 is FYNNEI in the germline V gene. Sample: peripheral blood, taken on day 0 of AZD1222 vaccination. The sequence was collected from an adult in good health. The genes are TRBV2 and TRBJ2-3; 13 bases are a match to TRBD2. The CDR3 DNA is TGTGCCAGCAGTGCCCCTTTGACTAGCGGGAGGACGGATACGCAGTATTTT. This gives the protein CASSAPLTSGRTDTQYF.